A selection of T cell receptor beta chains follows, all from one sample in a study of PD-1 blockade in mismatch repair-deficient tumors. Some clones are missing from TCRdb's copy, which holds only in-frame ones; the method was immunoSEQ multiplex PCR. The sample gives some 84,000 clones, over 75% of which show up once; roughly 2.6% is in the top ten. Sequenced material: peripheral blood, taken 12 weeks after starting pembrolizumab. These receptors were obtained from an adult with mismatch repair-deficient cancer. CDR3s include the opening cysteine and the closing phenylalanine or tryptophan. A D gene is named only where the DNA matches it firmly. Clone size appears in some rows only: once, few, many, or a class for an expanded clone.

D gene	V gene	J gene	clone size	CDR3 protein	CDR3 DNA
-	TRBV19	TRBJ1-5	few	CASSHLGASNQPQHF	TGTGCCAGTAGTCACTTGGGGGCCAGCAATCAGCCCCAGCATTTT
-	TRBV19	TRBJ2-7	-	CASSIRLESSYEQYF	TGTGCCAGTAGTATAAGGCTGGAGAGCTCCTACGAGCAGTACTTC
-	TRBV7-8	TRBJ2-2	-	CASSLAAGELFF	TGTGCCAGCAGCTTAGCGGCCGGGGAGCTGTTTTTT
-	TRBV10-3	TRBJ2-7	-	CAISETSLSYEQYF	TGTGCCATCAGTGAGACTAGCCTTTCCTACGAGCAGTACTTC
-	TRBV30	TRBJ1-1	once	CAWSVRLRTEAFF	TGTGCCTGGAGTGTACGGCTGCGAACTGAAGCTTTCTTT
TRBD1	TRBV9	TRBJ2-1	once	CASSKGQGKNEQFF	TGTGCCAGCAGTAAGGGACAGGGTAAAAATGAGCAGTTCTTC
TRBD2	TRBV5-6	TRBJ2-7	-	CASTLAGGPPYEQYF	TGTGCCAGCACCCTAGCGGGAGGACCTCCCTACGAGCAGTACTTC
-	TRBV15	TRBJ2-2	-	CATSIGLHRLNTGELFF	TGTGCCACCAGCATTGGTCTCCATAGGCTGAACACCGGGGAGCTGTTTTTT
-	TRBV6-1	TRBJ1-1	-	CASSELVDTEAFF	TGTGCCAGCAGTGAACTGGTGGACACTGAAGCTTTCTTT
-	TRBV11-2	TRBJ2-7	-	CASSLDGGPSYEQYF	TGTGCCAGCAGCTTAGACGGAGGACCTTCCTACGAGCAGTACTTC
TRBD2	TRBV5-1	TRBJ2-7	-	CASSPLASGRGGYEQYF	TGCGCCAGCAGCCCCCTAGCTAGCGGGAGGGGAGGGTACGAGCAGTACTTC
-	TRBV29-1	TRBJ1-5	-	CSVELNANQPQHF	TGCAGCGTTGAATTAAACGCGAATCAGCCCCAGCATTTT
-	TRBV29-1	TRBJ1-2	medium-sized	CSAYFLNYGYTF	TGCAGCGCCTACTTCCTCAACTATGGCTACACCTTC
-	TRBV7-9	TRBJ2-1	once	CASSGGSSYNEQFF	TGTGCCAGCAGCGGGGGAAGCTCCTACAATGAGCAGTTCTTC
TRBD1	TRBV7-2	TRBJ2-7	-	CASSRQGEAYEQYF	TGTGCCAGCAGCAGACAGGGGGAAGCCTACGAGCAGTACTTC
-	TRBV4-2	TRBJ2-1	-	CASSQGKGGVYNEQFF	TGTGCCAGCAGCCAAGGAAAAGGGGGGGTCTACAATGAGCAGTTCTTC
TRBD2	TRBV7-6	TRBJ2-1	-	CASKAGGSYNEQFF	TGTGCCAGCAAGGCGGGAGGTTCCTACAATGAGCAGTTCTTC
-	TRBV7-2	TRBJ2-5	few	CASSLGRRRQETQYF	TGTGCCAGCAGCTTAGGGCGGAGACGTCAAGAGACCCAGTACTTC
TRBD2	TRBV30	TRBJ2-3	-	CALTSETDTQYF	TGTGCCTTGACTAGCGAGACAGATACGCAGTATTTT
-	TRBV25-1	TRBJ2-5	-	CASSPRTDPGETQYF	TGTGCCAGCAGTCCCAGGACTGATCCTGGTGAGACCCAGTACTTC
TRBD2	TRBV6-4	TRBJ2-1	many	CASSASSGRGDEQFF	TGTGCCAGCAGTGCCTCTAGCGGGAGGGGGGATGAGCAGTTCTTC
-	TRBV7-2	TRBJ2-3	-	CASSPVGTFFTDTQYF	TGTGCCAGCAGCCCCGTCGGGACTTTCTTCACAGATACGCAGTATTTT
TRBD1	TRBV5-1	TRBJ2-7	-	CASSPWTGGSYEQYF	TGCGCCAGCAGCCCTTGGACAGGGGGATCTTACGAGCAGTACTTC
TRBD2	TRBV19	TRBJ2-1	once	CASSLGLAGFYEQFF	TGTGCCAGTAGCCTTGGACTAGCGGGATTCTATGAGCAGTTCTTC
-	TRBV27	TRBJ1-2	once	CASSLSKGNYGYTF	TGTGCCAGCAGTTTATCGAAGGGGAACTATGGCTACACCTTC
TRBD2	TRBV5-4	TRBJ2-3	-	CASSRKTSGSTDTQYF	TGTGCCAGCAGCCGAAAGACTAGCGGGAGCACAGATACGCAGTATTTT
-	TRBV30	TRBJ1-2	-	CAWAAVNYGYTF	TGTGCCTGGGCAGCCGTTAACTATGGCTACACCTTC
-	TRBV5-1	TRBJ2-7	-	CASSPTRPSLPYEQYF	TGCGCCAGCAGCCCCACCCGCCCTAGCCTTCCTTACGAGCAGTACTTC
-	TRBV11-1	TRBJ2-3	-	CASSLDGSTQYF	TGTGCCAGCAGCTTAGACGGGAGCACGCAGTATTTT
-	TRBV6-1	TRBJ1-4	-	CASSGGGAGEKLFF	TGTGCCAGCAGTGGGGGAGGGGCAGGGGAAAAACTGTTTTTT
-	TRBV7-2	TRBJ1-5	-	CASSVRQGNQPQHF	TGTGCCAGCAGCGTTCGGCAGGGTAATCAGCCCCAGCATTTT
-	TRBV6-1	TRBJ2-7	-	CASSRGYEQYF	TGTGCCAGCAGTAGGGGTTACGAGCAGTACTTC
-	TRBV6-5	TRBJ2-3	-	CASSYLGSDTQYF	TGTGCCAGCAGTTACTTGGGGAGCGATACGCAGTATTTT
-	TRBV19	TRBJ1-1	few	CASTTPGLNTEAFF	TGTGCCAGTACCACCCCCGGGTTGAACACTGAAGCTTTCTTT
TRBD2	TRBV11-2	TRBJ2-1	-	CASSPPSGEQFF	TGTGCCAGCAGCCCCCCTAGCGGTGAGCAGTTCTTC
TRBD1	TRBV5-4	TRBJ1-2	-	CASSLEGGLGGYTF	TGTGCCAGCAGCTTGGAAGGGGGCCTAGGGGGCTACACCTTC
-	TRBV10-3	TRBJ1-1	-	CAIRVGENTEAFF	TGTGCCATCAGGGTGGGGGAGAACACTGAAGCTTTCTTT
-	TRBV7-9	TRBJ2-7	few	CASSDTVTAYEQYF	TGTGCCAGCAGCGATACAGTAACCGCCTACGAGCAGTACTTC
TRBD1	TRBV9	TRBJ1-2	-	CASSYRDRGTYGYTF	TGTGCCAGCAGCTACCGGGACAGGGGGACCTATGGCTACACCTTC
-	TRBV7-8	TRBJ1-3	-	CASSLFGVSGNTIYF	TGTGCCAGCAGCTTATTCGGGGTCTCTGGAAACACCATATATTTT
TRBD2	TRBV13	TRBJ2-3	-	CASSYIAGEVTDTQYF	TGTGCCAGCAGCTACATAGCGGGAGAGGTGACAGATACGCAGTATTTT
TRBD1	TRBV27	TRBJ1-2	few	CASKNRGLGYTF	TGTGCCAGCAAAAACAGGGGGCTCGGCTACACCTTC
-	TRBV15	TRBJ2-1	-	CATRARGRVEQFF	TGTGCCACCAGGGCACGGGGGCGGGTTGAGCAGTTCTTC
TRBD2	TRBV7-6	TRBJ2-1	once	CASSGGGYNEQFF	TGTGCCAGCAGTGGGGGGGGCTACAATGAGCAGTTCTTC
-	TRBV4-2	TRBJ2-4	-	CASSLPGHENIQYF	TGTGCCAGCAGCTTGCCTGGCCACGAAAACATTCAGTACTTC
-	TRBV7-6	TRBJ1-1	-	CASSPFKGLKTEAFF	TGTGCCAGCAGCCCATTTAAGGGGTTGAAGACTGAAGCTTTCTTT
TRBD1	TRBV28	TRBJ1-1	-	CATFGQANTEAFF	TGTGCCACCTTCGGACAGGCGAACACTGAAGCTTTCTTT
-	TRBV28	TRBJ1-2	-	CATWVRGGYGYTF	TGTGCCACCTGGGTAAGAGGGGGATATGGCTACACCTTC
-	TRBV11-1	TRBJ2-6	-	CASSLFVSGANVLTF	TGTGCCAGCAGCTTATTTGTCTCTGGGGCCAACGTCCTGACTTTC
TRBD2	TRBV7-3	TRBJ2-2	-	CASSPVREWGTGELFF	TGTGCCAGCAGCCCAGTGCGGGAGTGGGGCACCGGGGAGCTGTTTTTT
-	TRBV7-2	TRBJ2-3	-	CASSFMDWYGTDTQYF	TGTGCCAGCAGCTTCATGGACTGGTATGGAACAGATACGCAGTATTTT
TRBD1	TRBV10-3	TRBJ2-7	-	CASRDRESEQYF	TGTGCCAGCAGGGACAGGGAGAGCGAGCAGTACTTC
-	TRBV7-3	TRBJ2-3	-	CASSLSHSSDTQYF	TGTGCCAGCAGCTTATCCCATTCATCGGATACGCAGTATTTT
-	TRBV5-1	TRBJ1-2	-	CASSLATGNYGYTF	TGCGCCAGCAGCTTGGCTACAGGGAACTATGGCTACACCTTC